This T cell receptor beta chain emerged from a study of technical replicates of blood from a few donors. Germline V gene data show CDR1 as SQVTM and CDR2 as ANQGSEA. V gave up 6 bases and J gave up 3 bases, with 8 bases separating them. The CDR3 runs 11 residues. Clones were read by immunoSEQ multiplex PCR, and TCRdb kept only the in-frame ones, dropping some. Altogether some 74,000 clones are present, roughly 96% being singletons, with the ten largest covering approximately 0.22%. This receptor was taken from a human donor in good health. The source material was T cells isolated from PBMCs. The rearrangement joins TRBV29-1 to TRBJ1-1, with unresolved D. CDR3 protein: CSVVRDTEAFF. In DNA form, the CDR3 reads TGCAGCGTCGTCCGGGACACTGAAGCTTTCTTT.